Presented here are 9 T cell receptor beta chains from one specimen sequenced in a study of T cell changes during pregnancy in multiple sclerosis. TCRdb keeps only in-frame clones here, not all; method: immunoSEQ multiplex PCR. The sample contains about 42,000 clones, approximately 90% of which appear only once. The specimen was CD4+ T cells from peripheral blood mononuclear cells, collected after pregnancy. The receptor set was obtained from a female donor with multiple sclerosis, enrolled in a pregnancy study.

V is TRBV7-3 and J is TRBJ2-2, with 8 bases fitting TRBD1. J lost 6 bases, V lost 5 bases, and 5 bases had no gene match. The length of the CDR3 is 14 residues. The V gene's germline CDR1 is SGHTA and CDR2 FQGTGA. The CDR3 sequence: CASSTKTGAGELFF. As DNA, the CDR3 is TGTGCCAGCAGCACGAAGACAGGGGCCGGGGAGCTGTTTTTT.

This clone was recorded a few times. The chain joins TRBV30 to TRBJ1-5, with D hard to call. Germline CDR1 GTSNPN, CDR2 SVGIG (reference sequence). The V end was cut by 2 bases, the J end by 2 bases, with 16 bases between. The CDR3 has 16 residues. The CDR3 DNA follows: TGTGCCTGGAGTCCCCTCCAAGGGCGGGGCAATCAGCCCCAGCATTTT. Encoded protein: CAWSPLQGRGNQPQHF.

The genes are TRBV12-5 and TRBJ2-3, with TRBD2 as a possible D gene (7 bases). The CDR3 has 18 residues. From germline, CDR1 is LGHNT and CDR2 FRNRAP. V lost 4 bases to trimming and J lost 4 bases, with 24 bases between them. CDR3 DNA: TGTGCTAGTGGTTCGACCCCCGACGGGGGGCCCCGTGCAGATACGCAGTATTTT. Amino acids: CASGSTPDGGPRADTQYF.

The rearrangement joins TRBV18 to TRBJ1-2; maybe TRBD1 (5 bases). Trimming removed 3 bases from V and 8 bases from J, with 25 bases in between. This CDR3 is built from 17 residues. CDR1 is KGHSH, CDR2 LQKENI, per germline. CDR3 protein: CASSPPNGGDARWGYTF. The CDR3 DNA reads as TGTGCCAGCTCACCCCCCAATGGGGGGGACGCCCGATGGGGCTACACCTTC. Drawing the rest from reference TRBV18 and TRBJ1-2, the complete variable domain is NAGVMQNPRHLVRRRGQEARLRCSPMKGHSHVYWYRQLPEEGLKFMVYLQKENIIDESGMPKERFSAEFPKEGPSILRIQQVVRGDSAAYFCASSPPNGGDARWGYTFGSGTRLTVV.

The chain links TRBV7-8 to TRBJ2-5; the D gene is possibly TRBD2 (6 bases). The germline V gene encodes CDR1 SGHVS and CDR2 FQNEAQ. This CDR3 comprises 14 residues. Trimming cost V 5 bases and J 0 bases, with 10 bases left between them. The CDR3 loop reads CASSPGVYQETQYF. The CDR3 DNA reads as TGTGCCAGCAGCCCGGGGGTCTACCAAGAGACCCAGTACTTC. Full variable domain (outside the CDR3, taken from reference TRBV7-8 and TRBJ2-5): GAGVSQSPRYKVAKRGQDVALRCDPISGHVSLFWYQQALGQGPEFLTYFQNEAQLDKSGLPSDRFFAERPEGSVSTLKIQRTQQEDSAVYLCASSPGVYQETQYFGPGTRLLVL.

The V gene is TRBV18, the J gene TRBJ2-7, with D possibly TRBD2 on 6 matching bases. Germline V gene lookup returns CDR1 KGHSH and CDR2 LQKENI. V was clipped by 1 base and J by 5 bases, with 9 bases between them. CDR3 length equals 13 residues. The CDR3 DNA reads as TGTGCCAGCTCACCACGGAGGGAAGACGAGCAGTACTTC. It encodes CASSPRREDEQYF.

CDR3: CASSGGGGGPGYNSPLHF. The DNA for the CDR3 is TGTGCCAGCAGTGGCGGCGGCGGGGGTCCGGGTTATAATTCACCCCTCCACTTT. The chain couples TRBV2 to TRBJ1-6, with D possibly being TRBD1 (5 bases). Trimming took 4 bases from V and 4 from J, leaving 20 bases between them. The CDR3 is made up of 18 amino acids. Per the germline V gene, CDR1 is SNHLY and CDR2 is FYNNEI.

The chain carries TRBV2 and TRBJ2-4, with 8 bases aligning to TRBD2. V was pared by 4 bases and J by 1 base, with 3 bases of the junction left unmatched. The CDR3 is 15 residues long. Germline-derived CDR1 and CDR2 are SNHLY and FYNNEI. CDR3 loop: CASSGGGLAKNIQYF. As DNA, the CDR3 is TGTGCCAGCAGTGGCGGGGGGCTGGCCAAAAACATTCAGTACTTC. The full variable domain, in which reference TRBV2 and TRBJ2-4 provide the parts outside the CDR3, is EPEVTQTPSHQVTQMGQEVILRCVPISNHLYFYWYRQILGQKVEFLVSFYNNEISEKSEIFDDQFSVERPDGSNFTLKIRSTKLEDSAMYFCASSGGGLAKNIQYFGAGTRLSVL.

The chain links TRBV7-2 to TRBJ2-5; 13 nucleotides line up with TRBD2. Germline loops: CDR1 SGHTA, CDR2 FQGNSA. The CDR3 sequence is 17 residues long. V lost 1 base and J lost 2; bases outside the gene matches: 4. CDR3 amino acids: CASSLGRTSGGQETQYF. DNA for the CDR3: TGTGCCAGCAGCTTAGGAAGGACTAGCGGGGGACAAGAGACCCAGTACTTC.